This TCR beta chain was captured by sequencing in a study of cytomegalovirus exposure and HLA in healthy donors. PCR primers comprised 60 Vbeta and 13 Jbeta primers. The protocol was immunoSEQ multiplex PCR, while the TCRdb copy is restricted to in-frame clones and leaves out a portion. Among about 160,000 clones listed, less than 90% were seen once. A remark on this clone: Its matching antigen is unknown. This specimen includes other DNA sequences encoding the same CDR3.

Per germline, CDR1 MDHEN and CDR2 SYDVKM. CDR3 length: 10 amino acids. Trimming took 7 bases from V and 6 from J, leaving 6 bases between them. General study findings and limits: A later analysis showed that HLA-associated TCR beta chains had undergone more clonal expansion than equally common others.

The chain uses TRBV28 and TRBJ1-2; TRBD1 might be the D (5 bases). The sequence was collected from a male donor in good health and CMV-seropositive. Material: PBMCs. The DNA of the CDR3 is TGTGCCAGCAACAGGAATGGCTACACCTTC. Its translation is CASNRNGYTF.